Reported below is one T cell receptor beta chain. The entry originates in a study of blood T cell repertoires in COVID-19. Study-level information: Donors in the United States, Italy and Spain gave samples during acute or convalescent COVID-19.

Germline-derived CDR1 and CDR2 are ENHRY and SYGVKD. V was shortened by 10 bases and J by 7 bases, with 11 bases between the two germline ends. The CDR3 is made up of 12 amino acids. TCRdb keeps only in-frame clones here, not all; method: immunoSEQ multiplex PCR. The table records about 85,000 clones, roughly 80% of them present only once. Sample: peripheral blood. The V and J genes are TRBV10-3 and TRBJ1-6; D gene unclear. The source of this sequence is a human donor in a cohort sampled during active COVID-19. CDR3 region: CATRVGNSPLHF. CDR3 coding DNA: TGTGCCACGAGGGTAGGGAATTCACCCCTCCACTTT.